These T cell receptor beta chains were read from a single sample in a study of blood T cell repertoires in COVID-19. The table came from immunoSEQ multiplex PCR; TCRdb's copy has only in-frame clones and leaves some out. The sample lists some 140,000 clones, 80% to 85% seen once, with 15% to 20% in the top ten. The sequenced material came from PBMCs or T cells enriched from blood (not recorded which). All receptors come from a young man who had recovered from COVID-19. The CDR3 runs from the conserved cysteine through the conserved F or W. A D gene is named only where the DNA matches it firmly. Not all rows give a size; the values are once, few, many and, for expanded clones, a class.

J,D,V,size,CDR3,DNA
TRBJ2-7,.,TRBV2,.,CASSVYEQYF,TGTGCCAGCAGCGTATACGAGCAGTACTTC
TRBJ1-1,TRBD1,TRBV18,.,CASSPLLGQGSTEAFF,TGTGCCAGCTCACCTCTTCTAGGACAGGGAAGCACTGAAGCTTTCTTT
TRBJ1-5,.,TRBV6-1,.,CASSEDRAQPQHF,TGTGCCAGCAGTGAAGACAGGGCCCAGCCCCAGCATTTT
TRBJ1-5,TRBD1,TRBV12-5,few,CASGYRGGNPQHF,TGTGCTAGTGGTTACAGGGGGGGGAATCCCCAGCATTTT
TRBJ1-6,.,TRBV14,.,CASSQEKRTPLHF,TGTGCCAGCAGCCAAGAGAAGAGGACACCCCTCCACTTT
TRBJ2-7,TRBD1,TRBV7-9,few,CASSRTGTAYEQYF,TGTGCCAGCAGTCGTACCGGGACAGCCTACGAGCAGTACTTC
TRBJ1-1,.,TRBV6-5,.,CASGTGYTEAFF,TGTGCCAGCGGCACGGGGTACACTGAAGCTTTCTTT
TRBJ1-5,.,TRBV21-1,.,CASSTRGGNSNQPQHF,TGTGCCAGCAGCACCAGAGGGGGTAACAGCAATCAGCCCCAGCATTTT
TRBJ2-2,TRBD2,TRBV29-1,.,CSVVLAGDRETNTGELFF,TGCAGCGTTGTACTAGCGGGAGACCGGGAGACGAACACCGGGGAGCTGTTTTTT
TRBJ1-6,TRBD1,TRBV11-2,.,CASSWGQGGSPLHF,TGTGCCAGCAGTTGGGGACAGGGTGGATCACCCCTCCACTTT
TRBJ1-2,TRBD1,TRBV19,.,CASSQTGGRGFWSGYTF,TGTGCCAGTAGCCAGACAGGGGGCCGGGGGTTTTGGAGTGGCTACACCTTC
TRBJ2-6,TRBD1,TRBV9,.,CASSPNPGQGLSGANVLTF,TGTGCCAGCAGCCCAAATCCGGGACAGGGTCTCTCTGGGGCCAACGTCCTGACTTTC
TRBJ1-1,TRBD1,TRBV7-8,.,CASSFHLGQGAEAFF,TGTGCCAGCAGCTTCCACCTCGGACAGGGCGCTGAAGCTTTCTTT
TRBJ2-2,TRBD2,TRBV5-4,.,CASSIGTSPGELFF,TGTGCCAGCAGCATAGGGACTAGCCCCGGGGAGCTGTTTTTT
TRBJ1-5,.,TRBV27,.,CASSFQGSQPQHF,TGTGCCAGCAGTTTTCAGGGAAGTCAGCCCCAGCATTTT
TRBJ2-2,.,TRBV9,.,CASSASSNTGELFF,TGTGCCAGCAGCGCCTCTAGCAACACCGGGGAGCTGTTTTTT
TRBJ2-7,.,TRBV5-4,.,CASSSLGGSSYEQYF,TGTGCCAGCAGCAGTCTTGGCGGCAGCTCCTACGAGCAGTACTTC
TRBJ2-5,TRBD1,TRBV5-5,.,CASSIMTGQETQYF,TGTGCCAGCAGCATCATGACAGGGCAAGAGACCCAGTACTTC
TRBJ2-1,TRBD1,TRBV5-6,.,CASRPTGTGGYTSYNEQFF,TGTGCCAGCAGACCGACCGGGACAGGGGGTTACACTTCCTACAATGAGCAGTTCTTC
TRBJ1-2,.,TRBV5-1,.,CASSLATFRGAYGYTF,TGCGCCAGCAGCTTGGCCACCTTTCGAGGAGCCTATGGCTACACCTTC
TRBJ1-3,.,TRBV15,.,CATSRDGQRNTIYF,TGTGCCACCAGCAGGGATGGACAGCGGAACACCATATATTTT
TRBJ1-2,TRBD1,TRBV7-9,.,CASSPNAGGGGGYTF,TGTGCCAGCAGCCCCAACGCAGGGGGCGGTGGCGGCTACACCTTC
TRBJ2-1,TRBD2,TRBV4-2,.,CASSQVLASGKVEQFF,TGTGCCAGCAGCCAAGTCTTGGCTAGCGGGAAAGTTGAGCAGTTCTTC
TRBJ2-1,TRBD1,TRBV5-6,once,CASSPGTGRNEQFF,TGTGCCAGCAGCCCCGGGACAGGGAGGAATGAGCAGTTCTTC
TRBJ1-2,TRBD1,TRBV7-9,.,CASSFSGQGNGYTF,TGTGCCAGCAGCTTCTCGGGACAGGGGAATGGCTACACCTTC
TRBJ1-5,TRBD1,TRBV9,.,CASSAGQGPYQPQHF,TGTGCCAGCAGCGCGGGACAGGGCCCTTATCAGCCCCAGCATTTT
TRBJ2-5,.,TRBV5-1,.,CASSRLQETQYF,TGCGCCAGCAGCCGTCTACAAGAGACCCAGTACTTC
TRBJ1-1,TRBD1,TRBV18,few,CASSPKQGANTEAFF,TGTGCCAGCTCACCTAAACAGGGGGCGAACACTGAAGCTTTCTTT
TRBJ2-7,.,TRBV9,.,CASSPPGSPEQYF,TGTGCCAGCAGCCCGCCCGGTAGCCCCGAGCAGTACTTC
TRBJ2-5,.,TRBV5-1,.,CASSLGQVEETQYF,TGCGCCAGCAGCTTGGGGCAGGTGGAAGAGACCCAGTACTTC
TRBJ1-5,TRBD1,TRBV6-1,once,CASSDHGQGDQPQHF,TGTGCCAGCAGTGATCATGGACAGGGAGATCAGCCCCAGCATTTT
TRBJ1-1,.,TRBV29-1,.,CSVTQGPNTEAFF,TGCAGCGTCACACAGGGCCCGAACACTGAAGCTTTCTTT
TRBJ1-1,.,TRBV12-3/TRBV12-4,.,CASSSGGDEAFF,TGTGCCAGCAGTTCCGGGGGAGATGAAGCTTTCTTT
TRBJ1-2,.,TRBV11-2,.,CASSLGGRSGYTF,TGTGCCAGCAGCTTAGGCGGGCGGTCTGGCTACACCTTC
TRBJ2-5,.,TRBV10-2,.,CASSEWVAEQETQYF,TGCGCCAGCAGTGAGTGGGTAGCGGAGCAAGAGACCCAGTACTTC
TRBJ1-1,TRBD1,TRBV15,.,CATSSLDRAMNTEAFF,TGTGCCACCAGCAGCTTAGACAGGGCCATGAACACTGAAGCTTTCTTT
TRBJ2-2,TRBD1,TRBV6-6,once,CASSPGQGYTGELFF,TGTGCCAGCAGTCCGGGACAGGGGTACACCGGGGAGCTGTTTTTT
TRBJ2-2,.,TRBV7-2,.,CASRLRRGNDGELFF,TGTGCCAGCAGATTAAGACGGGGGAACGACGGGGAGCTGTTTTTT
TRBJ2-1,.,TRBV7-9,.,CASSDFARRTYNEQFF,TGTGCCAGCAGCGATTTTGCGCGGAGAACCTACAATGAGCAGTTCTTC
TRBJ2-1,TRBD2,TRBV2,.,CASGPLAGVYNEQFF,TGTGCCAGCGGACCACTAGCGGGGGTATACAATGAGCAGTTCTTC
TRBJ2-2,.,TRBV2,.,CASSITGLGELFF,TGTGCCAGCAGTATCACAGGGCTGGGGGAGCTGTTTTTT
TRBJ2-2,.,TRBV15,.,CATSRGGTGELFF,TGTGCCACCAGCAGGGGGGGCACCGGGGAGCTGTTTTTT
TRBJ2-5,.,TRBV4-1,.,CASSQGLGGETQYF,TGCGCCAGCAGCCAAGGACTCGGAGGAGAGACCCAGTACTTC
TRBJ2-3,TRBD2,TRBV12-5,.,CASGFGGADTQYF,TGTGCTAGTGGTTTTGGGGGGGCAGATACGCAGTATTTT
TRBJ2-3,TRBD2,TRBV19,.,CASSTGTSDGDTQYF,TGTGCCAGTAGTACGGGGACTAGCGACGGAGATACGCAGTATTTT
TRBJ2-1,TRBD2,TRBV9,.,CASSVGRGGGINSYNEQFF,TGTGCCAGCAGCGTAGGTAGGGGCGGGGGTATTAACTCCTACAATGAGCAGTTCTTC
TRBJ2-3,.,TRBV29-1,.,CSVDRVADTQYF,TGCAGCGTTGACCGGGTCGCAGATACGCAGTATTTT
TRBJ2-1,TRBD2,TRBV2,.,CASSGSGGANNEQFF,TGTGCCAGCAGTGGTAGCGGGGGTGCGAACAATGAGCAGTTCTTC
TRBJ2-3,TRBD2,TRBV5-4,.,CASSSRTSGRTDTQYF,TGTGCCAGCAGCTCACGGACTAGCGGACGCACAGATACGCAGTATTTT
TRBJ2-1,TRBD2,TRBV19,.,CATTTTSGGDNEQFF,TGTGCCACTACCACGACTAGCGGGGGGGACAATGAGCAGTTCTTC
TRBJ1-2,.,TRBV15,many,CATSRDSQGSYGYTF,TGTGCCACCAGCAGAGATTCCCAGGGCTCCTATGGCTACACCTTC
TRBJ2-2,TRBD1,TRBV6-2/TRBV6-3,.,CASSSDRVTGELFF,TGTGCCAGCAGTTCCGACAGGGTCACCGGGGAGCTGTTTTTT
TRBJ1-2,TRBD1,TRBV19,.,CASRQGASGYGYTF,TGTGCCAGTAGGCAGGGGGCGTCGGGCTATGGCTACACCTTC